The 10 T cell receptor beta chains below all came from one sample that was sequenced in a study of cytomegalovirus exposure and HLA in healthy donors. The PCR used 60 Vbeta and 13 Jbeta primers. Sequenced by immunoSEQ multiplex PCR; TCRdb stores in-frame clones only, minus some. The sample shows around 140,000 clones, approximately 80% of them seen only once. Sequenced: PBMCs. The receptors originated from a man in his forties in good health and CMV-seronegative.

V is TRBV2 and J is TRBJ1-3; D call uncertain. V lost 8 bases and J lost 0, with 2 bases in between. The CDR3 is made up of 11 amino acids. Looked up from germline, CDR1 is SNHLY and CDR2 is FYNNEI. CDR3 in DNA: TGTGCCAGCCGCTCTGGAAACACCATATATTTT. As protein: CASRSGNTIYF.

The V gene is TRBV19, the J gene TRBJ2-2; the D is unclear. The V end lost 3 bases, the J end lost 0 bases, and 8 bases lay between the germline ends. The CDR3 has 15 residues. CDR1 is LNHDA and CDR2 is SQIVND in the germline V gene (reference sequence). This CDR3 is CASSIGHPNTGELFF. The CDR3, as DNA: TGTGCCAGTAGTATTGGGCATCCGAACACCGGGGAGCTGTTTTTT.

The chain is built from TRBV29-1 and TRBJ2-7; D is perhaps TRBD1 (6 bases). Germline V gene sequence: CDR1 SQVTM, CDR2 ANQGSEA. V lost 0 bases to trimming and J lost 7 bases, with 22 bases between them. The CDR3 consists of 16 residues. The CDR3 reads CSVEDRGLGGYDEQYF. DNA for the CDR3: TGCAGCGTTGAAGACAGGGGCTTGGGCGGCTACGATGAGCAGTACTTC.

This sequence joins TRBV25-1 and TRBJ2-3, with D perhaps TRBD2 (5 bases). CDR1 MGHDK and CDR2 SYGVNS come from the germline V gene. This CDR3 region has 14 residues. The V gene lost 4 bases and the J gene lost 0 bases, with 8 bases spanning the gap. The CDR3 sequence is CASSGRGSTDTQYF. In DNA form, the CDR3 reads TGTGCCAGCAGTGGGCGAGGGAGCACAGATACGCAGTATTTT.

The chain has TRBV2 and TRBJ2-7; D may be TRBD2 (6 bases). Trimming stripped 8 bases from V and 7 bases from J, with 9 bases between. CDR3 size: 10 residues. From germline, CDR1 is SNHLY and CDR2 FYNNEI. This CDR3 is CASGRGEQYF. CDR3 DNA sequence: TGTGCCAGCGGGCGGGGTGAGCAGTACTTC.

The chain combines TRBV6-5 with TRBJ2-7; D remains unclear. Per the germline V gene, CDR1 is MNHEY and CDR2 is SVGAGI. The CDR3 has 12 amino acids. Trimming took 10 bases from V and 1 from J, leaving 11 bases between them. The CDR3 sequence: CATLVSSYEQYF. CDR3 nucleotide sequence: TGTGCCACTCTCGTGAGTTCCTACGAGCAGTACTTC.

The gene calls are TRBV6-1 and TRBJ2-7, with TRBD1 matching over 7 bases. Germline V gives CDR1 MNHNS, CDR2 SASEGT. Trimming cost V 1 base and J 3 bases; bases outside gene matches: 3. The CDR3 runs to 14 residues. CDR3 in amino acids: CASSEGRGLYEQYF. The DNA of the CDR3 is TGTGCCAGCAGTGAAGGTAGGGGGCTCTACGAGCAGTACTTC.

CDR3 sequence (DNA): TGTGCCTGGAGTGAACCCGGAGCCGTCGCGAACACCGGGGAGCTGTTTTTT. This codes for CAWSEPGAVANTGELFF. V gene TRBV30 combines with J gene TRBJ2-2; D gene unclear. Deletions cut 1 base from V and 0 bases from J, with 15 bases between. CDR3 length equals 17 residues. Per germline, CDR1 GTSNPN and CDR2 SVGIG (reference sequence).

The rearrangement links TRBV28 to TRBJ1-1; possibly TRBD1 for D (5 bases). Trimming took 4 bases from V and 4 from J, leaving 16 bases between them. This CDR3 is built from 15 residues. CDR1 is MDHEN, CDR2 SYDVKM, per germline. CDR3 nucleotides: TGTGCCAGCAGTTCCGCGGGACCCCTGGGCACTGAAGCTTTCTTT. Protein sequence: CASSSAGPLGTEAFF.

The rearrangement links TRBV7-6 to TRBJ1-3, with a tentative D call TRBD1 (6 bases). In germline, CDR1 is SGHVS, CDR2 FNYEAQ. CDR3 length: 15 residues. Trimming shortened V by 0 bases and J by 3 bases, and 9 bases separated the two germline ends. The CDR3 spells CASSLAGGFGNTIYF. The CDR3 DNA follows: TGTGCCAGCAGCTTAGCTGGGGGCTTTGGAAACACCATATATTTT.